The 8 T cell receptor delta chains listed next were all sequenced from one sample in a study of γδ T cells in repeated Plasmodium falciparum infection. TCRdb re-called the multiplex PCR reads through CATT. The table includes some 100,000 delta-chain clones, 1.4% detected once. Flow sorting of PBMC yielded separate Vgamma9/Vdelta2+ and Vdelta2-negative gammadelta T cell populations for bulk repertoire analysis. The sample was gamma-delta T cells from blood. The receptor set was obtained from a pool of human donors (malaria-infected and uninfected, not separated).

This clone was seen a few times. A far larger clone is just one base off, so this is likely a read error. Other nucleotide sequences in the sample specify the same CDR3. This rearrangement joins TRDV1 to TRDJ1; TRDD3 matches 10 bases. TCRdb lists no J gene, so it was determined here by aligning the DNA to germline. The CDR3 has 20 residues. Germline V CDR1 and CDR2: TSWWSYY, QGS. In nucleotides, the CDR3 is TGCGCTCTTGGGGAACTTTTCTTCCTACGGGGGATACGATCCACCGATAAACTCATCTTT. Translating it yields CALGELFFLRGIRSTDKLIF.

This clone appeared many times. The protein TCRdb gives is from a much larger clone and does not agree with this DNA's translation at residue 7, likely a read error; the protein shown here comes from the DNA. CDR3: CACDGGTTRTGGYKVDKLIF. CDR3 nucleotides: TGTGCCTGTGACGGGGGCACCACTCGTACTGGGGGATACAAAGTTGATAAACTCATCTTT. The chain carries TRDV2 and TRDJ1, with 12 bases matching TRDD3. The J gene is not listed in TCRdb, so it was assigned here from a DNA match to germline. This CDR3 contains 20 residues. Germline values: CDR1 GEAIGNYY, CDR2 EKD. Losses at the gene ends were 3 bases for V and 5 bases for J; bases not matched to a gene: 21.

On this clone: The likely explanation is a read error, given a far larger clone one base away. The CDR3, as DNA: TGTGCCTTTACGGTTCTAGACGCCTTGGGGGTCGACATAATGTACACCGATAAACTCATCTTT. This translates into CAFTVLDALGVDIMYTDKLIF. The rearrangement links TRDV3 to TRDJ1; D is perhaps TRDD3 (6 bases). The J gene was not available in TCRdb and was assigned here by matching the DNA to germline segments. V lost 1 base to trimming and J lost 0 bases, with 33 bases between them. CDR1 is TVYSNPD and CDR2 is GDNSRS in the germline V gene (reference sequence). The CDR3 covers 21 residues.

CDR3 sequence (DNA): TGTGCTCTTGGGGAATCCTTCTCCTTCTCCCGTCCCGGCACCGATAAACTCATCTTT. As protein: CALGESFSFSRPGTDKLIF. The chain couples TRDV1 to TRDJ1; a possible D gene is TRDD2 (5 bases). The germline gives CDR1 TSWWSYY, CDR2 QGS. The ends were cut back, 2 bases at V and 1 base at J, with 23 bases in the middle. CDR3 length equals 19 residues.

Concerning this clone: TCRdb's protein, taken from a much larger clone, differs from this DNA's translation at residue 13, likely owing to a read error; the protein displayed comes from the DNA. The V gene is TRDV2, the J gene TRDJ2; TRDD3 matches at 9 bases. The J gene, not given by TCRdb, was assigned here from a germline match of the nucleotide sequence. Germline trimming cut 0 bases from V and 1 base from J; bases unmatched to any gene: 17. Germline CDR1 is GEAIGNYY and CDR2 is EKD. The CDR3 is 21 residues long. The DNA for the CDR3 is TGTGCCTGTGACACCTTCCTTGACTGGGGGACAAGGGTCTATTTGACAGCACAACTCTTCTTT. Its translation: CACDTFLDWGTRVYLTAQLFF.

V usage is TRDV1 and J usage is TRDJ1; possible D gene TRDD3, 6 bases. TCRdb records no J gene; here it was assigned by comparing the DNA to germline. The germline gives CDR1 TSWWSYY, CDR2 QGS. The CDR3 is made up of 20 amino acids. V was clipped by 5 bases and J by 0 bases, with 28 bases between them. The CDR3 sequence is CALGPGKGSRRGWYTDKLIF. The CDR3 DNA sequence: TGTGCTCTTGGGCCTGGCAAGGGGTCAAGACGGGGATGGTACACCGATAAACTCATCTTT.

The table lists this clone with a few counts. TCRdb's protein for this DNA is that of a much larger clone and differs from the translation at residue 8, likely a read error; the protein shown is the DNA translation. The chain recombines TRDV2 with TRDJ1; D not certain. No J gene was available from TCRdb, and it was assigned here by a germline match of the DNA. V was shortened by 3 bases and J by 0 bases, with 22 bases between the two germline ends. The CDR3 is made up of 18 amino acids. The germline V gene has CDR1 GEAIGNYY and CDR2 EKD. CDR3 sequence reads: CACDSIASSMGNTDKLIF. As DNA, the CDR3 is TGTGCCTGTGACTCGATAGCCAGCTCAATGGGAAACACCGATAAACTCATCTTT.

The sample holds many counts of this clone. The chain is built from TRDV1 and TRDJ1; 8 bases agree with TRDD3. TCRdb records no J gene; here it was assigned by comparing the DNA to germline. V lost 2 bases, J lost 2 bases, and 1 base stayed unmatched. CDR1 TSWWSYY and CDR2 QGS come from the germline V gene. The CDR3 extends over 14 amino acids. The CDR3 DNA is TGTGCTCTTGGGGAAACTGGGGGGACCGATAAACTCATCTTT. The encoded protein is CALGETGGTDKLIF.